This T cell receptor (beta chain) derives from a study of CD4 T cells in relation to SARS-CoV-2 and coronaviruses. Study information: PBMCs were cultured with antigen for roughly nine days before TCR beta sequencing.

Before the COVID-19 pandemic, during about 2010-2018, CD4+ T cells were taken from unexposed donors. CD4+ T cells were isolated from the cells after around 10 days of culture. V was pared by 3 bases and J by 6 bases, with 10 bases of the junction left unmatched. CDR3 length equals 17 residues. From germline, CDR1 is MGHRA and CDR2 YSYEKL. The table came from immunoSEQ multiplex PCR; TCRdb's copy has only in-frame clones and leaves some out. The sample consists of 25,000 or so clones, more than 75% of them appearing once. This clone has only a few counts. As yet, its antigen is unknown. V and J are TRBV4-1 and TRBJ1-6, with 8 bases that match TRBD1. Sequenced material: CD4+ T cells from PBMCs, cultured in vitro. The sequence came from a human donor in good health. CDR3 DNA: TGCGCCAGCAGCCATCAGGACAGGGATCTGTTTAATTCACCCCTCCACTTT. It codes for CASSHQDRDLFNSPLHF.